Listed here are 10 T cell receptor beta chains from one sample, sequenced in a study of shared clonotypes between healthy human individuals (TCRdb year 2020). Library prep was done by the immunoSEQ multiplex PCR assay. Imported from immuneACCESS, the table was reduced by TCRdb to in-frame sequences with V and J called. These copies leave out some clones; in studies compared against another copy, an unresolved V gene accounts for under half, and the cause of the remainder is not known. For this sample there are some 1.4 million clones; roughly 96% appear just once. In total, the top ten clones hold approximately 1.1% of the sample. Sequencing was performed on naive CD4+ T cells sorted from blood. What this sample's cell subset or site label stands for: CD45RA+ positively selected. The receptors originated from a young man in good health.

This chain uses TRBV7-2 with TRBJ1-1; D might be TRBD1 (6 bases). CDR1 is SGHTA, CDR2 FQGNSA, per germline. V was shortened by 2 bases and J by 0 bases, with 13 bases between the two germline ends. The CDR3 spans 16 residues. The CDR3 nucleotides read TGTGCCAGCAGCTTACGGCAGGGGTCTATGAACACTGAAGCTTTCTTT. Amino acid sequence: CASSLRQGSMNTEAFF.

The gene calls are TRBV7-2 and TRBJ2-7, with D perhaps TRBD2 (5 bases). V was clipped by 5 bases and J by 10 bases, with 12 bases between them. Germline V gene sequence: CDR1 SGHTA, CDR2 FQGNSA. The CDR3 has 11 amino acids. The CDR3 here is CASSTYGDQYF. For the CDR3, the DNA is TGTGCCAGCAGCACATACGGGGATCAGTACTTC.

In nucleotides, the CDR3 is TGTGCCAGCTCGGGACTAGCGGGAGGGCCGGGGCAAGAGACCCAGTACTTC. It codes for CASSGLAGGPGQETQYF. The V call is TRBV2, the J call TRBJ2-5, with TRBD2 identical over 16 bases. V was clipped by 8 bases and J by 2 bases; unmatched bases: 8. CDR1 and CDR2 from the germline V gene are SNHLY and FYNNEI. The CDR3 totals 17 residues.

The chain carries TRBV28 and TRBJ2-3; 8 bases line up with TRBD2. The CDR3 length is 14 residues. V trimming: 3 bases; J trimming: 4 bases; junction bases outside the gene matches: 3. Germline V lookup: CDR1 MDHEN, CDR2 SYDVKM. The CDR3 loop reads CASSLSGSPDTQYF. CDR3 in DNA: TGTGCCAGCAGTTTGAGCGGGAGCCCAGATACGCAGTATTTT.

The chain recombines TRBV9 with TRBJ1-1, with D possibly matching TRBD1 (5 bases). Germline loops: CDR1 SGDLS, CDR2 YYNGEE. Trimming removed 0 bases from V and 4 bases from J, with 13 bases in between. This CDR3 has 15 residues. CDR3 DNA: TGTGCCAGCAGCGTAGTTTTGGGAAGGGGCACTGAAGCTTTCTTT. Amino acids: CASSVVLGRGTEAFF.

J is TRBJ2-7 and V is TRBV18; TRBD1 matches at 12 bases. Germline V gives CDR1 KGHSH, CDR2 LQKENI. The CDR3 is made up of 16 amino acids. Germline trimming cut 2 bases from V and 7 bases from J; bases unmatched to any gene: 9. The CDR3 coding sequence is TGTGCCAGCTCACCAAACCGGGGACAGGGGGCAGGGGAGCAGTACTTC. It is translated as CASSPNRGQGAGEQYF.

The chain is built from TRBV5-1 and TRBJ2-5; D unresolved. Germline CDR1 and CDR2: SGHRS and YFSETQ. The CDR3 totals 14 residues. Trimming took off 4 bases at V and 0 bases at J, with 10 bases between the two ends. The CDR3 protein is CASSAINNQETQYF. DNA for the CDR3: TGCGCCAGCAGCGCGATCAATAACCAAGAGACCCAGTACTTC.

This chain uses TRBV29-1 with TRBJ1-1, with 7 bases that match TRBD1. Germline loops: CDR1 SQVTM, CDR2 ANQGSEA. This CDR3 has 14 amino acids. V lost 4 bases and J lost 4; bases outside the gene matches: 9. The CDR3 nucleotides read TGCAGCGTTGTGGTTAGGGGGCGCGGCACTGAAGCTTTCTTT. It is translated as CSVVVRGRGTEAFF.

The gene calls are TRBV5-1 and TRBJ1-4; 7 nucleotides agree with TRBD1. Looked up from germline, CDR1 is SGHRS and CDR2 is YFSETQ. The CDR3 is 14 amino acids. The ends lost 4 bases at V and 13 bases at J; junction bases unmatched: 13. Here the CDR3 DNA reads TGCGCCAGCAGCCCGGGACAGACCATTTCATCACTGTTTTTT. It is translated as CASSPGQTISSLFF.

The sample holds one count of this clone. DNA for the CDR3: TGTGCCAGCAGTTACGGTTTGCTCGAGGGGCCCCAGCATTTT. It encodes CASSYGLLEGPQHF. This sequence joins TRBV6-5 and TRBJ1-5; no clear D. Per germline, CDR1 MNHEY and CDR2 SVGAGI. Between the trimmed V and J ends, which lost 2 bases and 9 bases, there was a span of 14 bases. The CDR3 totals 14 residues.